This T cell receptor beta chain was found in a study of control samples from healthy donors and cancer patients. Deletions cut 7 bases from V and 6 bases from J, with 15 bases between. Germline assignment: CDR1 SQVTM and CDR2 ANQGSEA. The CDR3 sequence is 12 residues long. The method was immunoSEQ multiplex PCR; TCRdb's version includes in-frame clones alone and lacks a portion of them. The sample has 150,000 or so clones, around 90% seen once. The chain links TRBV29-1 to TRBJ1-1; TRBD1 might be the D (6 bases). The source material was blood. This TCR was sampled from a man under 40 in good health. The CDR3 protein is CSATTGSPEAFF. CDR3 bases: TGCAGCGCCACAACAGGGAGTCCTGAAGCTTTCTTT.